This paragraph covers one T cell receptor (beta chain) sequence. Its antigen is still unknown. This entry comes from a study of T cell clusters in autoimmune cytopenias. Study-wide points: TRB repertoire shifts in secondary cytopenia and chronic lymphocytic leukemia mostly reflected lymphoma, not autoimmunity.

Each sample's input was 250 ng genomic DNA, 38,000 or so genome equivalents. This CDR3 is 16 amino acids long. Germline assignment: CDR1 LNHDA and CDR2 SQIVND (reference sequence). TRB rearrangements were amplified by touch-down multiplex PCR with mixed TRB-A/B primers. TCRdb reprocessed the multiplex PCR reads and reports one entry per CDR3 protein, with no DNA. The table counts 3,500 to 4,000 distinct CDR3 sequences; about 36% lies in the top ten. These data were also reused for a study on T cell repertoires in aging, cancer and after chemotherapy. That work contributes: Untreated cancer patients had significantly lower blood TCR diversity than age-matched healthy donors. Median generation probability rose over the chemotherapy interval in each cancer cohort, suggesting rebound thymic output.

This TCR came from a human donor in good health. V gene TRBV19 combines with J gene TRBJ1-5. Source material: peripheral blood. CDR3 region: CASSIGGGVGNQPQHF.